Listed below are T cell receptor beta chains from one sample, sequenced in a study of cytomegalovirus exposure and HLA in healthy donors. The table came from immunoSEQ multiplex PCR; TCRdb's copy has only in-frame clones and leaves some out. The table lists about 160,000 clones, roughly four fifths of them singletons. Source material: PBMCs. The source is a woman between 40 and 55 years old in good health and CMV-seronegative. CDR3s leave out the opening cysteine and the closing phenylalanine or tryptophan.

V gene	CDR3 protein
TRBV10-3	AISEWDRANTEAF
TRBV9	ASSPRPGTSGLETQY
TRBV28	ASRTGGSYEQY
TRBV6-1	ASSITGRQPQH
TRBV7-3	ASSLVAGPNTGELF
TRBV19	ASSITGGYYGYT
TRBV9	ASSVAPRITDTQY
TRBV5-6	ASGVFGLGGRETQY
TRBV19	ASRREARNEQF
TRBV5-4	ASSLAGLETQY
TRBV4-1	ASSQGGLAGVGTGELF
TRBV9	ASSDPGTRDTDTQY
TRBV28	ASQGAGEAF
TRBV7-8	ASSLFGVRDTQY
TRBV27	ASSLSFSYEQY
TRBV5-6	ASSLRTGYSYEQY
TRBV6-5	ASSYSGAATQY
TRBV27	ASSRGQNTEAF
TRBV6-5	ASSRRQGSTGELF
TRBV4-1	ASSQESASAYNREQF
TRBV27	ASSSQGFDGYT
TRBV5-1	ASSLAGPFYEQY
TRBV5-5	ASSLERTSGEQY
TRBV9	ASSVSPQAETQY
TRBV18	ASSPRRDQDTEAF
TRBV11-2	ASRRQGDSGNTIY
TRBV2	ASSVGTTNTGELF
TRBV15	ATSSGPRDSAYEQY
TRBV19	ASSIPGQEAF
TRBV5-1	ASCNRGSTNEKLF
TRBV27	APRGGADTQY
TRBV5-1	ASSPDRAQGYT
TRBV5-1	ASSLESRVYEQY
TRBV6-5	ASRGQNYGYT
TRBV2	ATGGQGTYEQY
TRBV4-2	ASSLESGTINYEQY
TRBV30	AWSGDKGYGYT
TRBV2	ASKRQGGGYT